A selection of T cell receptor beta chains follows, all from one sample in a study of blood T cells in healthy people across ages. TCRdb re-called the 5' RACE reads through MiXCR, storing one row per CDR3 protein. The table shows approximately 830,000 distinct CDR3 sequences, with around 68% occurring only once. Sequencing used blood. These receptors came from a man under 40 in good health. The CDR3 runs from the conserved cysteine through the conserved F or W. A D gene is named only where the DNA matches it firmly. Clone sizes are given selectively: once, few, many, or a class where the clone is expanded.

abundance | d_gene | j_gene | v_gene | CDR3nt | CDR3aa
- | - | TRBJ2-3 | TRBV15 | TGTGCCACCAGCAGCGGGAAAGGGCAGTCCACAGATACGCAGTATTTT | CATSSGKGQSTDTQYF
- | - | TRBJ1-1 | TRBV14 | TGTGCCAGCACACGGTGGAACACTGAAGCTTTCTTT | CASTRWNTEAFF
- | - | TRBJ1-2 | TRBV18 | TGTGCCAGCTCACCAGCTGTATTAGCTAACTATGGCTACACCTTC | CASSPAVLANYGYTF
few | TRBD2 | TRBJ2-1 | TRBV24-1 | TGTGCCACCAGTCTCGGACTAGCGGGGCCCAGGGGCAATGAGCAGTTCTTC | CATSLGLAGPRGNEQFF
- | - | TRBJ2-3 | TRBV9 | TGTGCCAGCAGCACGTCGGGGACGCAGTATTTT | CASSTSGTQYF
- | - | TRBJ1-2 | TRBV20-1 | TGCAGTGCTAGACCCGGGGGGGCGGGTGGCTACACCTTC | CSARPGGAGGYTF
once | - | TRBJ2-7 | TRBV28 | TGTGCCAGCTTCGTGACGTCCTACGAGCAGTACTTC | CASFVTSYEQYF
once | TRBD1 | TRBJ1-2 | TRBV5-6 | TGTGCCAGCAGCAGGGACAGGGGGCGGAACAGCTATGGCTACACCTTC | CASSRDRGRNSYGYTF
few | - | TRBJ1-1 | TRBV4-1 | TGCGCCAGCAGCCAAATGCGGGCTTCTGACGAGACTTTCTTT | CASSQMRASDETFF
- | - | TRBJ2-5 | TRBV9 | TGTGCCAGCAGCGCGGTGGACTACTCCTACAATGAGCAGTACTTC | CASSAVDYSYNEQYF
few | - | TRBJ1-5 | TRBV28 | TGTGCCAGCAGCCTATCGGGCCAGGGGCATCAGCCCCAGCATTTT | CASSLSGQGHQPQHF
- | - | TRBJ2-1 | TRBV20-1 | TGCAGTGCTAGACCCTCCCGGGGGCGCCTCGATGAGCAGTTCTTC | CSARPSRGRLDEQFF
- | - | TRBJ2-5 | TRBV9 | TGTGCCAGCAGCGTTTCCGGCCCCGGGCAGCAAGAGACCCAGTACTTC | CASSVSGPGQQETQYF
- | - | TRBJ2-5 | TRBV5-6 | TGTGCCAGCGACGGGGCCGAAGAGACCCAGTACTTC | CASDGAEETQYF
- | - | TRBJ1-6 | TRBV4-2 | TGTGCCAGCAGCCAGGCTAGGGGTTTTAATTCACCCCTCCACTTT | CASSQARGFNSPLHF
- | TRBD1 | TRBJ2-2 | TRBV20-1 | TGCAGTGCTAGAGATCCCGGGACAGGGGGCGCAAACACCGGGGAGCTGTTTTTT | CSARDPGTGGANTGELFF
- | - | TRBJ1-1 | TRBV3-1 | TGTGCCAGCAGCCAACAGGGAGACACTGAAGCTTTCTTT | CASSQQGDTEAFF
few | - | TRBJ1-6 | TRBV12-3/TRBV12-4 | TGTGCCAGCAGTAGTCGGACGGGAGCGGGAAATTCACCCCTCCACTTT | CASSSRTGAGNSPLHF
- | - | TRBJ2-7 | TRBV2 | TGTGCCAGCGGGGGGGCGTACGAGCAGTACTTC | CASGGAYEQYF
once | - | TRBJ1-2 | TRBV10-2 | TGCGCCAGCACGGGGGCCCTAAACTATGGCTACACCTTC | CASTGALNYGYTF
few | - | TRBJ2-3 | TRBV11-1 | TGTGCCAGCAGCGTCGCAGAGGGCATGGGCACAGATACGCAGTATTTT | CASSVAEGMGTDTQYF
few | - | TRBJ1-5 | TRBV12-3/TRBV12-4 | TGTGCCAGCAGTTTTTTCGGGGTAAATAATCAGCCCCAGCATTTT | CASSFFGVNNQPQHF
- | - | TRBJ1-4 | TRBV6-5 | TGTGCCAGCAGTTACTCCGGGACATCAGATGAAAAACTGTTTTTT | CASSYSGTSDEKLFF
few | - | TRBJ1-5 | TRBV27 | TGTGCCAGCACCCCGTGGGGGGGAGACAATCAGCCCCAGCATTTT | CASTPWGGDNQPQHF
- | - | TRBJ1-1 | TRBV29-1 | TGCAGCGTTGGGGCGTACGCTGAAGCTTTCTTT | CSVGAYAEAFF
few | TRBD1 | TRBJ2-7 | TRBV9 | TGTGCCAGCAGCCCAGGGACAGGGGGCCTCTCTTCCTACGAGCAGTACTTC | CASSPGTGGLSSYEQYF
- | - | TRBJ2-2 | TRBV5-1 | TGCGCCAGCAGGGGGGGGCCGAACACCGGGGAGCTGTTTTTT | CASRGGPNTGELFF
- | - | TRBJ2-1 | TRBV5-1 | TGCGCCAGCAGCTTGGCGGGGGATCCCTCCTACAATGAGCAGTTCTTC | CASSLAGDPSYNEQFF
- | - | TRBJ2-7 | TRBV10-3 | TGTGCCATCAGCCCGAGCTCCTACGAGCAGTACTTC | CAISPSSYEQYF